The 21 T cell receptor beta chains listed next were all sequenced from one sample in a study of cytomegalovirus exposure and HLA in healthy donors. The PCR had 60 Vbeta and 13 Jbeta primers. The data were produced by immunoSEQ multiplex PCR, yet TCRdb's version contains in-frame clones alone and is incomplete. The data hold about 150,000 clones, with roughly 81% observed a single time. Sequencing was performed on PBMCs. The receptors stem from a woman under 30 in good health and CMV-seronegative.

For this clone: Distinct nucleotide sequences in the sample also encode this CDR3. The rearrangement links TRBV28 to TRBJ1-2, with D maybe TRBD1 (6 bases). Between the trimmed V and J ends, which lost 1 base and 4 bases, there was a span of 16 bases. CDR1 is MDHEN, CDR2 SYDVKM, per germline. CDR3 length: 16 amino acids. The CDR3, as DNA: TGTGCCAGCAGTTTATTCACAGGGATGGACCCCTATGGCTACACCTTC. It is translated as CASSLFTGMDPYGYTF.

The CDR3 region is CASSDGRDRGEKLFF. The CDR3 DNA reads as TGCGCCAGCAGTGATGGCCGGGACAGGGGTGAAAAACTGTTTTTT. The chain joins TRBV10-1 to TRBJ1-4, with 10 nucleotides matching TRBD1. Germline CDR1 WNHNN, CDR2 SYGVQD (reference sequence). The CDR3 length is 15 residues. V was pared by 3 bases and J by 7 bases, with 5 bases of the junction left unmatched.

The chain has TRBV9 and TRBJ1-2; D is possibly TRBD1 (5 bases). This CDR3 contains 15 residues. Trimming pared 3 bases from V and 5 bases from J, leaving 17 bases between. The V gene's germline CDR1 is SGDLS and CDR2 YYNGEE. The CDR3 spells CASSATRAFGYGYTF. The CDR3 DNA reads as TGTGCCAGCAGCGCCACCAGGGCATTTGGATATGGCTACACCTTC.

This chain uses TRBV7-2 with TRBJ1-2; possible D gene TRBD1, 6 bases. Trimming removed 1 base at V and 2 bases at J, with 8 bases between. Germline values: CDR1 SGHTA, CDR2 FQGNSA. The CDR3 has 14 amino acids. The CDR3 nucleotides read TGTGCCAGCAGCTTAGACAGGGCGAACTATGGCTACACCTTC. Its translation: CASSLDRANYGYTF.

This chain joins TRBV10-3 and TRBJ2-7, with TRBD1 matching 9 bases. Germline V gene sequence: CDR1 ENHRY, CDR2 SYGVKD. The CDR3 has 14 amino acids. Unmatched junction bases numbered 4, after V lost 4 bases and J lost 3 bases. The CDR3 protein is CAISGSGQGYEQYF. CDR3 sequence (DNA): TGTGCCATCAGTGGGTCGGGACAGGGCTACGAGCAGTACTTC.

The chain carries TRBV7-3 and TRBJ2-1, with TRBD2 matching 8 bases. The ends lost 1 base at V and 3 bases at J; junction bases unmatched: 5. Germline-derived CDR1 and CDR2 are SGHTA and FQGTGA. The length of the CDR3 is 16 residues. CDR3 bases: TGTGCCAGCAGCTTAAAAAGCGGGGGCCGCTACAATGAGCAGTTCTTC. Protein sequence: CASSLKSGGRYNEQFF.

This CDR3 reads CASSFGGTLAEQETQYF. The CDR3 bases are TGCGCCAGCAGTTTTGGGGGGACTTTAGCGGAGCAAGAGACCCAGTACTTC. The chain is built from TRBV5-1 and TRBJ2-5, with a weak D call TRBD2 (6 bases). Trimming cost V 5 bases and J 2 bases, with 22 bases left between them. Germline values: CDR1 SGHRS, CDR2 YFSETQ. The CDR3 spans 17 residues.

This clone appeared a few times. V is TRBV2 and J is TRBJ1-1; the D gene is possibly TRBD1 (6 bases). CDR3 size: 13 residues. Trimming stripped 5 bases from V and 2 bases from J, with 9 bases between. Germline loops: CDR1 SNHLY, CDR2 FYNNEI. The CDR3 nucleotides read TGTGCCAGCAGTTGGACAGTCAACACTGAAGCTTTCTTT. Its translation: CASSWTVNTEAFF.

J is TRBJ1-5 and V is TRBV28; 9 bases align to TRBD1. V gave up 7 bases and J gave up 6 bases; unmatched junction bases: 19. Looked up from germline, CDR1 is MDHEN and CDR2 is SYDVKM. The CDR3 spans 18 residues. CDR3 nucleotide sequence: TGTGCCAGCAATCTTTGGACAGGGGTCCCCTTGGGGAGTCAGCCCCAGCATTTT. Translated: CASNLWTGVPLGSQPQHF.

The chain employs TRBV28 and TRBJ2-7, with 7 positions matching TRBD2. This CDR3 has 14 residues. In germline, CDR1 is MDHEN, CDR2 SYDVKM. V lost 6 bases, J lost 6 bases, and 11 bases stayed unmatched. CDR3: CASSYRLALAEQYF. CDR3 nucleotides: TGTGCCAGCAGCTACAGACTAGCTCTGGCCGAGCAGTACTTC.

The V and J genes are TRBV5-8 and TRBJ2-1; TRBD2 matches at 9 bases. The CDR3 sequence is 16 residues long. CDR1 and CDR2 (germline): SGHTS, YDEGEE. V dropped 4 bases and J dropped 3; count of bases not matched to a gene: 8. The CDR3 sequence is CASSPPLAGHYNEQFF. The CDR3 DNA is TGTGCCAGCAGCCCACCGCTAGCGGGGCACTACAATGAGCAGTTCTTC.

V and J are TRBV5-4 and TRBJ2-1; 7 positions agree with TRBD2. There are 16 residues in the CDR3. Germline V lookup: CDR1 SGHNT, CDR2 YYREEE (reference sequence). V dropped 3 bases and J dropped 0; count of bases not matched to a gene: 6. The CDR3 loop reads CASSSRRGSSYNEQFF. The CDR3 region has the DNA TGTGCCAGCAGCTCGAGGCGGGGGAGCTCCTACAATGAGCAGTTCTTC.

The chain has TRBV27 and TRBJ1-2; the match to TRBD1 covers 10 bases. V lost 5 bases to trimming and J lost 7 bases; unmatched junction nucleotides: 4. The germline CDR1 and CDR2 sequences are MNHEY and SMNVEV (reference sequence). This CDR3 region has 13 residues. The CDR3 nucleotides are TGTGCCAGCAGTCCTCGGACAGGGGGTGGCTACACCTTC. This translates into CASSPRTGGGYTF.

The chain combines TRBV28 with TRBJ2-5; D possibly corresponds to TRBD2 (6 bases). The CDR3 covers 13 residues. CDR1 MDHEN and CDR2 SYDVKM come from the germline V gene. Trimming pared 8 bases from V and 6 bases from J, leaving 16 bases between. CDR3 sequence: CASGAEGEQTQYF. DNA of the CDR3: TGTGCCAGCGGGGCGGAGGGAGAACAGACCCAGTACTTC.

CDR3 loop: CATSRDALGGRNQPQHF. The CDR3, as DNA: TGTGCCACCAGCAGGGATGCCCTCGGGGGGAGGAATCAGCCCCAGCATTTT. This chain uses TRBV15 with TRBJ1-5, with D possibly being TRBD1 (5 bases). The V end lost 3 bases, the J end lost 4 bases, and 19 bases lay between the germline ends. CDR3 size: 17 residues. The V gene's germline CDR1 is LNHNV and CDR2 YYDKDF (reference sequence).

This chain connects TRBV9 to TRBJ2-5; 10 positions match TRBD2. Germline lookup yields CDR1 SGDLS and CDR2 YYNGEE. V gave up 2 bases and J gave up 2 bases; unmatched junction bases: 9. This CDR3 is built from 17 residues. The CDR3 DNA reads TGTGCCAGCAGCGTCCCTAGCGCTAGCGGGGGTCAAGAGACCCAGTACTTC. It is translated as CASSVPSASGGQETQYF.

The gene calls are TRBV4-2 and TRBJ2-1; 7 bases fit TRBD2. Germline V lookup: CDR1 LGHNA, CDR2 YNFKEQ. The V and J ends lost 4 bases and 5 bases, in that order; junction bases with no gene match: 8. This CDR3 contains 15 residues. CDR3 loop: CASSRGGSGDNEQFF. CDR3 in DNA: TGTGCCAGCAGCCGCGGGGGTAGCGGAGACAATGAGCAGTTCTTC.

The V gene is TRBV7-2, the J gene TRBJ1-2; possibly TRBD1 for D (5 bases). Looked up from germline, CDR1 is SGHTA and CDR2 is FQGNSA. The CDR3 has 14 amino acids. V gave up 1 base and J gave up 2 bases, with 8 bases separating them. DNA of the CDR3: TGTGCCAGCAGCTTAGGGTGGGGCAACTATGGCTACACCTTC. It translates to CASSLGWGNYGYTF.

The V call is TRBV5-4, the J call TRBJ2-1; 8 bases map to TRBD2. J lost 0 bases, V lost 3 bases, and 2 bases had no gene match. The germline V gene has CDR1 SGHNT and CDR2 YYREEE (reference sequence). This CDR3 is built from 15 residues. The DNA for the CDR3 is TGTGCCAGCAGCTCGGGGGGGAGCTCCTACAATGAGCAGTTCTTC. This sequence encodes CASSSGGSSYNEQFF.

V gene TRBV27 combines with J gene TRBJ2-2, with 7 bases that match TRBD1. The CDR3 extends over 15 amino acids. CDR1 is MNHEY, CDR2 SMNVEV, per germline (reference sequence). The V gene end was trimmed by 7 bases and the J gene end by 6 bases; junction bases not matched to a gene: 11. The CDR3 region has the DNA TGTGCCAGCACCCTGAATAACAGGGGCGCCGGGGAGCTGTTTTTT. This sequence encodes CASTLNNRGAGELFF.

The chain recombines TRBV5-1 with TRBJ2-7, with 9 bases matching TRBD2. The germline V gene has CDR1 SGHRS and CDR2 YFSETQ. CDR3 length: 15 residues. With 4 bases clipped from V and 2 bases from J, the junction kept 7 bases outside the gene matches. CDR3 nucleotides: TGCGCCAGCAGCCCCGCCCTAGCGGGGCCCTACGAGCAGTACTTC. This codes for CASSPALAGPYEQYF.